These 29 T cell receptor beta chains were all obtained from the same sample, sequenced in a study of T cells in localized non-small cell lung cancer. Measured with immunoSEQ multiplex PCR; TCRdb has only the in-frame clones, and not every one. Altogether approximately 30,000 clones are present, just over 85% being singletons, with the ten largest covering about 4.2%. The specimen comprised peripheral blood, sampled before any cancer treatment. These receptors all come from a male donor older than 55 with stage III lung adenocarcinoma.

The V and J genes are TRBV5-6 and TRBJ1-6, with 9 bases identical to TRBD1. This CDR3 contains 15 residues. Germline-derived CDR1 and CDR2 are SGHDT and YYEEEE. V lost 5 bases and J lost 7; bases outside the gene matches: 7. The CDR3: CASRPGTGKNSPLHF. For the CDR3, the DNA is TGTGCCAGCAGACCCGGGACAGGGAAAAATTCACCCCTCCACTTT. Complete variable domain (other parts from reference TRBV5-6 and TRBJ1-6): DAGVTQSPTHLIKTRGQQVTLRCSPKSGHDTVSWYQQALGQGPQFIFQYYEEEERQRGNFPDRFSGHQFPNYSSELNVNALLLGDSALYLCASRPGTGKNSPLHFGNGTRLTVT.

The chain has TRBV2 and TRBJ1-2; D is perhaps TRBD1 (5 bases). This CDR3 is built from 15 residues. Germline CDR1 is SNHLY and CDR2 is FYNNEI. Between the trimmed V and J ends, which lost 4 bases and 2 bases, there was a span of 14 bases. CDR3 coding DNA: TGTGCCAGCAGTGCATGGACACGCGCCAACTATGGCTACACCTTC. Its protein is CASSAWTRANYGYTF.

This clone was seen once. The rearrangement joins TRBV5-4 to TRBJ1-4, with D maybe TRBD1 (5 bases). The CDR3 length is 13 residues. Trimming left V 4 bases short and J 11 bases short, with 15 bases between. The germline V gene encodes CDR1 SGHNT and CDR2 YYREEE (reference sequence). The CDR3 sequence: CASSTPDNSKLFF. CDR3 coding DNA: TGTGCCAGCAGCACTCCGGACAACTCTAAACTGTTTTTT.

The genes are TRBV6-6 and TRBJ1-1; D possibly corresponds to TRBD1 (5 bases). Looked up from germline, CDR1 is MNHNY and CDR2 is SVGAGI (reference sequence). This CDR3 is built from 14 residues. The germline V and J ends were trimmed by 6 bases and 1 base, with 12 bases remaining between them. The CDR3 region has the DNA TGTGCCAGCAGCAACAGGAACCGGAACACTGAAGCTTTCTTT. This codes for CASSNRNRNTEAFF.

This sequence joins TRBV12-5 and TRBJ1-5; unclear D gene. V was clipped by 1 base and J by 0 bases, with 7 bases between them. Germline V gene data show CDR1 as LGHNT and CDR2 as FRNRAP. This CDR3 region has 15 residues. The CDR3 sequence: CASGLGDTSNQPQHF. Written as DNA, the CDR3 is TGTGCTAGTGGTTTGGGAGACACTAGCAATCAGCCCCAGCATTTT.

V is TRBV6-5 and J is TRBJ1-4; no clear D. In germline, CDR1 is MNHEY, CDR2 SVGAGI. This CDR3 has 14 amino acids. V lost 0 bases to trimming and J lost 10 bases, with 12 bases between them. This CDR3 reads CASSYSAESGKLFF. The CDR3 DNA sequence: TGTGCCAGCAGTTACTCGGCGGAGTCAGGAAAACTGTTTTTT.

The V and J genes are TRBV11-2 and TRBJ2-2; 7 positions match TRBD1. The CDR3 has 16 amino acids. V gave up 4 bases and J gave up 3 bases; unmatched junction bases: 8. Looked up from germline, CDR1 is SGHAT and CDR2 is FQNNGV. The CDR3 bases are TGTGCCAGCAGCTCAAAGGACAGGTTTTACACCGGGGAGCTGTTTTTT. It codes for CASSSKDRFYTGELFF.

The V call is TRBV5-5, the J call TRBJ2-1; D gene unclear. The CDR3 has 13 residues. Trimming removed 5 bases from V and 2 bases from J, with 8 bases in between. CDR1 and CDR2 (germline): SGHKS, YYEKEE (reference sequence). The CDR3 reads CASRAVPYNEQFF. Here the CDR3 DNA reads TGTGCCAGCAGAGCAGTCCCCTACAATGAGCAGTTCTTC. Full variable domain (rest looked up from reference TRBV5-5 and TRBJ2-1): DAGVTQSPTHLIKTRGQQVTLRCSPISGHKSVSWYQQVLGQGPQFIFQYYEKEERGRGNFPDRFSARQFPNYSSELNVNALLLGDSALYLCASRAVPYNEQFFGPGTRLTVL.

The chain has TRBV28 and TRBJ1-5; 8 nucleotides agree with TRBD1. Trimming took 6 bases from V and 7 from J; bases not matched to a gene: 14. The CDR3 contains 16 residues. Germline V gene data show CDR1 as MDHEN and CDR2 as SYDVKM. CDR3 residues: CASSPPTGGMKQPQHF. CDR3 coding DNA: TGTGCCAGCAGCCCACCAACAGGGGGAATGAAGCAGCCCCAGCATTTT. Supplemented by reference TRBV28 and TRBJ1-5, the full variable domain reads DVKVTQSSRYLVKRTGEKVFLECVQDMDHENMFWYRQDPGLGLRLIYFSYDVKMKEKGDIPEGYSVSREKKERFSLILESASTNQTSMYLCASSPPTGGMKQPQHFGDGTRLSIL.

The gene calls are TRBV5-5 and TRBJ2-4, with 8 positions matching TRBD2. Per germline, CDR1 SGHKS and CDR2 YYEKEE (reference sequence). After removal of 0 bases from V and 0 bases from J, the junction contained 5 bases not matched to a gene. This CDR3 region has 17 residues. The CDR3: CASSLVLAVLAKNIQYF. The CDR3 DNA sequence: TGTGCCAGCAGCTTGGTACTAGCGGTTCTAGCCAAAAACATTCAGTACTTC.

The chain uses TRBV5-4 and TRBJ2-5; D is possibly TRBD1 (6 bases). The V end lost 0 bases, the J end lost 4 bases, and 22 bases lay between the germline ends. CDR1 SGHNT and CDR2 YYREEE come from the germline V gene (reference sequence). CDR3 size: 18 residues. CDR3 loop: CASSLGGGSGVGRETQYF. The CDR3, as DNA: TGTGCCAGCAGCTTGGGAGGTGGATCAGGGGTCGGTAGAGAGACCCAGTACTTC.

This chain links TRBV5-8 with TRBJ1-5, with D possibly TRBD1 on 6 matching bases. The V end lost 0 bases, the J end lost 0 bases, and 7 bases lay between the germline ends. The germline V gene encodes CDR1 SGHTS and CDR2 YDEGEE. This CDR3 has 15 residues. The chain's CDR3 is CASSLGTVSNQPQHF. The CDR3 coding sequence is TGTGCCAGCAGCTTGGGGACAGTTAGCAATCAGCCCCAGCATTTT.

The sample holds one count of this clone. The gene calls are TRBV11-2 and TRBJ2-1, with D maybe TRBD2 (6 bases). From germline, CDR1 is SGHAT and CDR2 FQNNGV. The CDR3 length is 13 residues. Trimming stripped 4 bases from V and 9 bases from J, with 13 bases between. CDR3 sequence (DNA): TGTGCCAGCAGCTACGACCTGGGGGGTGAGCAGTTCTTC. Translating gives CASSYDLGGEQFF.

This chain connects TRBV7-2 to TRBJ2-3, with D uncertain. The CDR3 contains 15 residues. Germline CDR1 reads SGHTA; CDR2 reads FQGNSA. V lost 2 bases to trimming and J lost 6 bases, with 15 bases between them. The CDR3 reads CASSLRRSPGDTQYF. CDR3 nucleotides: TGTGCCAGCAGCTTAAGAAGGTCCCCCGGTGATACGCAGTATTTT.

This clone has a handful of counts. The chain uses TRBV4-2 and TRBJ1-1, with 7 positions matching TRBD1. The germline V gene has CDR1 LGHNA and CDR2 YNFKEQ. V dropped 4 bases and J dropped 1; count of bases not matched to a gene: 0. CDR3 size: 13 residues. The CDR3 reads CASSRQGNTEAFF. In DNA form, the CDR3 reads TGTGCCAGCAGCCGACAGGGGAACACTGAAGCTTTCTTT.

This rearrangement joins TRBV7-2 to TRBJ2-1, with 7 nucleotides matching TRBD2. Germline CDR1 is SGHTA and CDR2 is FQGNSA. V lost 2 bases to trimming and J lost 4 bases; unmatched junction nucleotides: 5. The CDR3 sequence is 15 residues long. The CDR3 region is CASSLQAGRYNEQFF. The CDR3 DNA reads TGTGCCAGCAGCTTACAAGCGGGAAGGTACAATGAGCAGTTCTTC.

The chain has TRBV27 and TRBJ2-5; D is unresolved. Germline lookup yields CDR1 MNHEY and CDR2 SMNVEV (reference sequence). The CDR3 is 13 residues long. Deletions cut 4 bases from V and 2 bases from J, with 8 bases between. CDR3 bases: TGTGCCAGCAGTTCCAACACTCAAGAGACCCAGTACTTC. Its translation is CASSSNTQETQYF.

The V and J genes are TRBV6-1 and TRBJ2-2, with a tentative D call TRBD1 (6 bases). Germline-derived CDR1 and CDR2 are MNHNS and SASEGT. V was pared by 4 bases and J by 4 bases, with 16 bases between. The CDR3 spans 16 residues. The CDR3 nucleotides read TGTGCCAGCAGTGTCCAGTGGACAGCGCTCACCGGGGAGCTGTTTTTT. This codes for CASSVQWTALTGELFF.

The CDR3 nucleotides are TGTGCCAGCAGCTTAGCACGATTCATGGGGGGTGAAGCTTTCTTT. Its protein is CASSLARFMGGEAFF. V is TRBV7-2 and J is TRBJ1-1; D might be TRBD1 (5 bases). Looked up from germline, CDR1 is SGHTA and CDR2 is FQGNSA. Deletions cut 0 bases from V and 7 bases from J, with 15 bases between. The CDR3 is 15 amino acids.

V is TRBV6-1 and J is TRBJ1-2; perhaps TRBD1 as D (5 bases). Between the trimmed V and J ends, which lost 7 bases and 8 bases, there was a span of 17 bases. Per the germline V gene, CDR1 is MNHNS and CDR2 is SASEGT. This CDR3 is 13 amino acids long. The CDR3 here is CASKKDSVSGYTF. The CDR3, as DNA: TGTGCCAGCAAGAAAGACAGCGTGAGCGGCTACACCTTC.

This chain's CDR3 is CASSISEASNTEAFF. The CDR3 nucleotides read TGTGCCAGTAGTATTTCGGAGGCCTCGAACACTGAAGCTTTCTTT. This chain connects TRBV19 to TRBJ1-1; no definite D call. Trimming removed 3 bases from V and 1 base from J, with 12 bases in between. CDR3 size: 15 residues. Germline CDR1 LNHDA, CDR2 SQIVND (reference sequence).

This clone was counted a single time. The chain has TRBV9 and TRBJ1-6; 11 bases agree with TRBD1. Germline CDR1 reads SGDLS; CDR2 reads YYNGEE. The CDR3 runs to 15 residues. V dropped 0 bases and J dropped 9; count of bases not matched to a gene: 2. CDR3 coding DNA: TGTGCCAGCAGCGTAGGGGACAGGGGGAGTTCACCCCTCCACTTT. It codes for CASSVGDRGSSPLHF.

The V and J genes are TRBV5-1 and TRBJ1-1; the D is unclear. CDR1 SGHRS and CDR2 YFSETQ come from the germline V gene. The length of the CDR3 is 13 residues. Trimming cost V 0 bases and J 4 bases, with 7 bases left between them. The CDR3 sequence: CASSLGAATEAFF. CDR3 in DNA: TGCGCCAGCAGCTTGGGGGCCGCCACTGAAGCTTTCTTT.

The V and J genes are TRBV6-5 and TRBJ1-2; D gene ambiguous. The CDR3 runs 13 residues. The V and J ends lost 0 bases and 8 bases respectively, with 10 bases between them. Germline V lookup: CDR1 MNHEY, CDR2 SVGAGI. CDR3 bases: TGTGCCAGCAGTTACTCGTTCGGGCGGGGCTACACCTTC. As protein: CASSYSFGRGYTF.

The chain has TRBV19 and TRBJ1-5, with D possibly matching TRBD1 (5 bases). CDR1 and CDR2 (germline): LNHDA, SQIVND (reference sequence). The CDR3 loop spans 15 amino acids. V was shortened by 3 bases and J by 2 bases, with 11 bases between the two germline ends. CDR3 DNA: TGTGCCAGTAGTATTTGGGGGAATGGCAATCAGCCCCAGCATTTT. Its protein is CASSIWGNGNQPQHF.

This chain links TRBV28 with TRBJ2-3; D remains unclear. V was pared by 4 bases and J by 2 bases, with 13 bases between. The CDR3 sequence is 15 residues long. Germline V gives CDR1 MDHEN, CDR2 SYDVKM. As DNA, the CDR3 is TGTGCCAGCAGTTCCCCGTCCAGGACCACAGATACGCAGTATTTT. Translated: CASSSPSRTTDTQYF.

The rearrangement links TRBV7-9 to TRBJ2-6, with TRBD2 identical over 7 bases. Germline V lookup: CDR1 SEHNR, CDR2 FQNEAQ (reference sequence). The V gene end was trimmed by 0 bases and the J gene end by 1 base; junction bases not matched to a gene: 3. The CDR3 spans 17 residues. In DNA, the CDR3 is TGTGCCAGCAGCTTAGCCCTGGGGGGGTCTGGGGCCAACGTCCTGACTTTC. It specifies CASSLALGGSGANVLTF.

This clone appeared a few times. The chain uses TRBV20-1 and TRBJ1-1; D unclear. The CDR3 totals 11 residues. Per germline, CDR1 DFQATT and CDR2 SNEGSKA (reference sequence). This CDR3 is CTCSRGTEAFF. The CDR3 coding sequence is TGCACCTGCAGTCGGGGCACTGAAGCTTTCTTT.

The chain is built from TRBV7-9 and TRBJ1-2, with D possibly TRBD1 on 5 matching bases. This CDR3 contains 14 residues. Trimming shortened V by 2 bases and J by 2 bases, and 9 bases separated the two germline ends. Germline V gives CDR1 SEHNR, CDR2 FQNEAQ (reference sequence). CDR3 coding DNA: TGTGCCAGCAGCTTATCCTGGGGGAACTATGGCTACACCTTC. Its protein product is CASSLSWGNYGYTF.